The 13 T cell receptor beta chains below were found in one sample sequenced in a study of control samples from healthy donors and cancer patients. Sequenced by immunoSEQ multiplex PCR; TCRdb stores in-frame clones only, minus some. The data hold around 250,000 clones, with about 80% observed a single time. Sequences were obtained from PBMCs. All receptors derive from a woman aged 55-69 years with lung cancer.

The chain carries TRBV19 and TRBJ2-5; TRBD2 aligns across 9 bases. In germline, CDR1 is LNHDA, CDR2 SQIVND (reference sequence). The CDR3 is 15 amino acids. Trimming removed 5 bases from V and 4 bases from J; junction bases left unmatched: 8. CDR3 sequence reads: CASSPRGGLGETQYF. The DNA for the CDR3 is TGTGCCAGTAGTCCGCGGGGGGGGCTCGGAGAGACCCAGTACTTC.

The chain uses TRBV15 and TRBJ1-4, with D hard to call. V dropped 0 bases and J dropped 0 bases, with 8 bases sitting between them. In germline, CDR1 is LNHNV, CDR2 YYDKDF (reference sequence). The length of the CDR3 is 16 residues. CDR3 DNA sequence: TGTGCCACCAGCAGAGATTACGAGACAACTAATGAAAAACTGTTTTTT. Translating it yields CATSRDYETTNEKLFF.

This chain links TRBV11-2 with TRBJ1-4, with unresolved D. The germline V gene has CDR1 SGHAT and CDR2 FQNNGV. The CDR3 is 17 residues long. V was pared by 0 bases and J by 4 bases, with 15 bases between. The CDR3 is CASSLDGAGSGNEKLFF. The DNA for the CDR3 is TGTGCCAGCAGCTTAGATGGTGCCGGGTCGGGTAATGAAAAACTGTTTTTT. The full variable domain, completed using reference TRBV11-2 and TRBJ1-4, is EAGVAQSPRYKIIEKRQSVAFWCNPISGHATLYWYQQILGQGPKLLIQFQNNGVVDDSQLPKDRFSAERLKGVDSTLKIQPAKLEDSAVYLCASSLDGAGSGNEKLFFGSGTQLSVL.

The CDR3 reads CASSLIGLTGDYEQYF. CDR3 bases: TGCGCCAGCAGCTTGATAGGTCTTACGGGAGACTACGAGCAGTACTTC. The V call is TRBV5-1, the J call TRBJ2-7; a weak D match, TRBD2 (6 bases). CDR1 is SGHRS and CDR2 is YFSETQ in the germline V gene. This CDR3 region has 16 residues. V gave up 1 base and J gave up 3 bases, with 17 bases separating them.

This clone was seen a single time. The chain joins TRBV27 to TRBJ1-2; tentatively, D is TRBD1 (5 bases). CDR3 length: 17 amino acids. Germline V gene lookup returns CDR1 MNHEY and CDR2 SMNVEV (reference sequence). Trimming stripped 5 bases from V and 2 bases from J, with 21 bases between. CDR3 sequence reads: CASSLEPPGGANYGYTF. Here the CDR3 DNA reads TGTGCCAGCAGTCTGGAGCCTCCAGGAGGGGCAAACTATGGCTACACCTTC.

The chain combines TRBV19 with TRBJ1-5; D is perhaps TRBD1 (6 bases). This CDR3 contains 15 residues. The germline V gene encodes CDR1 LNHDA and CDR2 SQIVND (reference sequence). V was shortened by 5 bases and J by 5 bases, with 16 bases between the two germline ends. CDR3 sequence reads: CASSEQGQGHQPQHF. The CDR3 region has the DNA TGTGCCAGTAGTGAGCAGGGGCAGGGTCATCAGCCCCAGCATTTT.

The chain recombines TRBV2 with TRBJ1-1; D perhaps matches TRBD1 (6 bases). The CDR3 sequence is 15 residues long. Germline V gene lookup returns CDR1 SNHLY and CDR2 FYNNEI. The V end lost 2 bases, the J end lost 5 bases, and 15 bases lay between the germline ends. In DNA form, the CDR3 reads TGTGCCAGCAGTGAATGGGCCGGGGGGCTTACTGAAGCTTTCTTT. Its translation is CASSEWAGGLTEAFF.

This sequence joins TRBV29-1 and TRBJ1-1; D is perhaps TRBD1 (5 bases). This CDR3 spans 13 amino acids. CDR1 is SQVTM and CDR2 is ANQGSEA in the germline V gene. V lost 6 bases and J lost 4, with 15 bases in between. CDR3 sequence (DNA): TGCAGCGTCCGGCCCCCAGGGCCCACTGAAGCTTTCTTT. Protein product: CSVRPPGPTEAFF.

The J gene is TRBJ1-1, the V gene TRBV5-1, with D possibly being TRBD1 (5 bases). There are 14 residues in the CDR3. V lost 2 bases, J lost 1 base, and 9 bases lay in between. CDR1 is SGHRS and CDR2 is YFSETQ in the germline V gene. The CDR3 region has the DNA TGCGCCAGCAGCTTCCGCGGGGGGAACACTGAAGCTTTCTTT. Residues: CASSFRGGNTEAFF.

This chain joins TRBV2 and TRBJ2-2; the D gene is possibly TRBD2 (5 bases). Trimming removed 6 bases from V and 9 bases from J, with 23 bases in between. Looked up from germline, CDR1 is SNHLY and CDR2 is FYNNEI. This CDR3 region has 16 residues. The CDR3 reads CASRGQTHVLARELFF. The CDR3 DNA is TGTGCCAGCAGAGGCCAGACGCACGTTCTAGCTCGGGAGCTGTTTTTT.

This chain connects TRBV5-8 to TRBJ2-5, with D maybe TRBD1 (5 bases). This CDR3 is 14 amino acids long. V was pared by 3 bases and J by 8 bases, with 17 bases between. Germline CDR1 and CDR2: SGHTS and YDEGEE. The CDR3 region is CASSSGVGLDTQYF. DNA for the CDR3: TGTGCCAGCAGCTCGGGCGTGGGGCTCGACACCCAGTACTTC.

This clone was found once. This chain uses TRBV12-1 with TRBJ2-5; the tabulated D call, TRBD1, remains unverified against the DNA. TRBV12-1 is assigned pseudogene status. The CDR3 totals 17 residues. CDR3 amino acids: CASSFGGQGVGQETQYF. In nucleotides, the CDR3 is TGTGCCAGCAGCTTTGGGGGACAGGGAGTCGGGCAAGAGACCCAGTACTTC.

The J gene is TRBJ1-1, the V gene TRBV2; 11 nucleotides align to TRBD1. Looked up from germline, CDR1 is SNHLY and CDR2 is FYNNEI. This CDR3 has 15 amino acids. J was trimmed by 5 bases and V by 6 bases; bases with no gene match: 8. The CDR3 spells CASRDRTGGTTEAFF. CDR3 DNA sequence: TGTGCCAGCAGGGATCGGACAGGGGGCACGACTGAAGCTTTCTTT.